This T cell receptor (beta chain) was sequenced for a study of blood T cell repertoires in COVID-19. On the study more broadly: Samples of COVID-19 (acute and convalescent) were obtained from the United States, Italy and Spain. Sample material is recorded as cDNA or gDNA derived from T cells, B-cell-depleted T cells, or PBMCs.

In the authors' methods: Reference gene primers were amplified, and this amplification served to estimate nucleated cell counts. Measured with immunoSEQ multiplex PCR; TCRdb has only the in-frame clones, and not every one. V and J calls and clone size come straight from that table; D and trimming were deduced from the DNA. The data hold some 250,000 clones, with about nine tenths observed a single time. The cohort comprised adults aged roughly 18 to 95 years residing in approximately 25 US areas. Per the germline V gene, CDR1 is SGHRS and CDR2 is YFSETQ. The CDR3 sequence is 15 residues long. V was clipped by 0 bases and J by 6 bases, with 16 bases between them.

The chain couples TRBV5-1 to TRBJ2-7; D possibly corresponds to TRBD1 (6 bases). The source is a woman between 40 and 55 years old with acute COVID-19. Sequenced: PBMCs or T cells enriched from blood (not recorded which). CDR3 coding DNA: TGCGCCAGCAGCTTGGAGGGGGACCGAATCAGCGAGCAGTACTTC. This translates into CASSLEGDRISEQYF.